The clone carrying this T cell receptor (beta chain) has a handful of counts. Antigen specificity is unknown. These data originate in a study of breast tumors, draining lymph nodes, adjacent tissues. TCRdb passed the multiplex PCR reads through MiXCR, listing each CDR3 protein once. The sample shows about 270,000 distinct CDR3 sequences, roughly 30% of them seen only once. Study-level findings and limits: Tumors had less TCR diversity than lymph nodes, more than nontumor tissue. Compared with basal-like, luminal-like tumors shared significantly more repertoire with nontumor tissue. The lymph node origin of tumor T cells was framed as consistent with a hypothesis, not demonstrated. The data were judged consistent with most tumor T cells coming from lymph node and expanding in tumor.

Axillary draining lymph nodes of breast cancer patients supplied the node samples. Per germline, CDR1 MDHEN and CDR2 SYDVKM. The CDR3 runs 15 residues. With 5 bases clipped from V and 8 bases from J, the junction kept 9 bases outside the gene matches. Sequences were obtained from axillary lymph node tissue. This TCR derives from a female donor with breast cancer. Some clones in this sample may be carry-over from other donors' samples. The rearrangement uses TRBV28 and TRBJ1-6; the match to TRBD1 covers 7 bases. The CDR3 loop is CASSATGTADSPLHF. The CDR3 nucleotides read TGTGCCAGCAGTGCTACCGGGACAGCCGATTCACCCCTCCACTTT.